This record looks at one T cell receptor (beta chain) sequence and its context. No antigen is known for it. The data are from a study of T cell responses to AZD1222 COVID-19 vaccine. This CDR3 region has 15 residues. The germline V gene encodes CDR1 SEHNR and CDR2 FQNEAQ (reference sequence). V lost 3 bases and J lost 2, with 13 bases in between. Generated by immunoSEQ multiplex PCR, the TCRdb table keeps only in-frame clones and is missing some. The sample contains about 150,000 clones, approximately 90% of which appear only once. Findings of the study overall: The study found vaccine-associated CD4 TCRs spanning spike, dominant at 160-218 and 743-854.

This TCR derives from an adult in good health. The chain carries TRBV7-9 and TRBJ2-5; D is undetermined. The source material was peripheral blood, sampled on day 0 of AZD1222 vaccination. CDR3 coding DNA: TGTGCCAGCAGCTTTTACGCGGCAGCTCAAGAGACCCAGTACTTC. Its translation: CASSFYAAAQETQYF.